The entry below gives a single T cell receptor (beta chain) sequence along with its context. The antigen remains unidentified. These data originate in a study of CD4+ T cells in melanoma. Findings and caveats of the study: A reported correlation linked neoantigen-specific CD4+ T cells to CD8+, macrophage and B cell function. Reportedly, melanoma neoantigen-specific CD4+ T cells showed varied differentiation states.

The CDR3 loop spans 15 amino acids. V dropped 6 bases and J dropped 4; count of bases not matched to a gene: 9. Germline-derived CDR1 and CDR2 are MGHDK and SYGVNS. Method: immunoSEQ multiplex PCR; TCRdb's copy keeps in-frame clones and lacks some. Of about 110,000 clones listed, roughly 90% are singletons. The chain is built from TRBV25-1 and TRBJ1-2; TRBD1 matches 9 bases. This clonotype originated in a human donor with melanoma. The sequenced material came from peripheral blood. The CDR3: CASSTQGALSYGYTF. CDR3 DNA: TGTGCCAGCAGCACACAGGGGGCGCTTAGCTATGGCTACACCTTC.